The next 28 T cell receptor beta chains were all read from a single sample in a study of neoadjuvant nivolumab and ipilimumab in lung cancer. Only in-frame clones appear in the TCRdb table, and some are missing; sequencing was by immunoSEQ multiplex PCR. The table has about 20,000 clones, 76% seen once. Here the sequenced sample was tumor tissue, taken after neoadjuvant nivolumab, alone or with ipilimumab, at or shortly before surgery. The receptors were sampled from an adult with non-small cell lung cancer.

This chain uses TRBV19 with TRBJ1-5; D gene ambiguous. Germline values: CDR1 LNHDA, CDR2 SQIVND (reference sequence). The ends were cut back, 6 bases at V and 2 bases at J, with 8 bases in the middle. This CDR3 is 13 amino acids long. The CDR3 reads CASRGFGNQPQHF. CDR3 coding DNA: TGTGCCAGTAGGGGGTTTGGCAATCAGCCCCAGCATTTT.

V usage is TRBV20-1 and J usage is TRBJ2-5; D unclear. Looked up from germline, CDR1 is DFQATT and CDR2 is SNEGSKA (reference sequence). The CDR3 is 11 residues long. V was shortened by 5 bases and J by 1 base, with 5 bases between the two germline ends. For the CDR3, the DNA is TGCAGTGCTGGACCCCAAGAGACCCAGTACTTC. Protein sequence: CSAGPQETQYF.

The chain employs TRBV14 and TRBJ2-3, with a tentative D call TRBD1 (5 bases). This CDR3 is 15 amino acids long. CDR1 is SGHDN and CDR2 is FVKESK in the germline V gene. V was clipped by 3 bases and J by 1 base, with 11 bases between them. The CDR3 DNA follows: TGTGCCAGCAGCCAGACAGCTAGGGGCACAGATACGCAGTATTTT. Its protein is CASSQTARGTDTQYF.

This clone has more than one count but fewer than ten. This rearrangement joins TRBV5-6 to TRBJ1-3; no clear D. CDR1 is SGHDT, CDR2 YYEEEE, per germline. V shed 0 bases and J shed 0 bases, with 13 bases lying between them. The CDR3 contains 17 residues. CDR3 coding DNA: TGTGCCAGCAGCTTGGAGACCGCCGGATCCTCTGGAAACACCATATATTTT. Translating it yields CASSLETAGSSGNTIYF.

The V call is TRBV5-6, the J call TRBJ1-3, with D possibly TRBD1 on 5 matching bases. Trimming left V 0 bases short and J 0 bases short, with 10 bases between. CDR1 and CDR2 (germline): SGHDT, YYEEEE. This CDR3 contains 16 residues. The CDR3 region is CASSLAGTGSGNTIYF. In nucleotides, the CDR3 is TGTGCCAGCAGCTTGGCCGGAACAGGCTCTGGAAACACCATATATTTT.

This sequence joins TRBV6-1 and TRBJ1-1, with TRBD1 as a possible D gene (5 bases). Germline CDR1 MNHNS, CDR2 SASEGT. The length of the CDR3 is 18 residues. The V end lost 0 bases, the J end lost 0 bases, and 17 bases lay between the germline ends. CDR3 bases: TGTGCCAGCAGTGAAGCGGGGTGGAGGGGTGGTATGAACACTGAAGCTTTCTTT. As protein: CASSEAGWRGGMNTEAFF.

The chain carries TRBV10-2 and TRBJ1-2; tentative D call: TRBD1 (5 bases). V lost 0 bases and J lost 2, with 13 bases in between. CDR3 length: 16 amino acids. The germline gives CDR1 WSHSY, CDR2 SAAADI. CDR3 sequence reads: CASSESGTASNYGYTF. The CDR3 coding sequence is TGCGCCAGCAGTGAGTCGGGGACGGCAAGCAACTATGGCTACACCTTC.

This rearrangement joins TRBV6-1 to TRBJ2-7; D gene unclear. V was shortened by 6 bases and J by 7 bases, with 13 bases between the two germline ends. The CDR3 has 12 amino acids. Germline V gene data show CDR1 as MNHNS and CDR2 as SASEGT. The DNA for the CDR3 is TGTGCCAGCAGCGCCGACACCCGAGAGCAGTACTTC. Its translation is CASSADTREQYF.

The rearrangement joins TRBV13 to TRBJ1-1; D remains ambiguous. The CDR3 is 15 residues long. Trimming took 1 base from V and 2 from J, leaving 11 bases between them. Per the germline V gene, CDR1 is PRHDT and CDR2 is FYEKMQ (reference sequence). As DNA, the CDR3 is TGTGCCAGCAGCTTAGCCGAAGACTCAAACACTGAAGCTTTCTTT. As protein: CASSLAEDSNTEAFF.

In DNA form, the CDR3 reads TGCGCCAGCAGCTTGGGTCAGGGAGATGGCTACACCTTC. Translated, it gives CASSLGQGDGYTF. This chain joins TRBV5-1 and TRBJ1-2; D possibly corresponds to TRBD1 (5 bases). This CDR3 is 13 amino acids long. The germline CDR1 and CDR2 sequences are SGHRS and YFSETQ. V was clipped by 0 bases and J by 6 bases, with 9 bases between them.

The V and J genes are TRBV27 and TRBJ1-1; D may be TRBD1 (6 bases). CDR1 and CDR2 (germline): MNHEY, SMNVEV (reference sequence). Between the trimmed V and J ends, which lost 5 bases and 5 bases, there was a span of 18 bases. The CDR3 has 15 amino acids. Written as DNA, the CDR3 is TGTGCCAGCAGTCCGAGAGGGGGAGGGAGGACTGAAGCTTTCTTT. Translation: CASSPRGGGRTEAFF.

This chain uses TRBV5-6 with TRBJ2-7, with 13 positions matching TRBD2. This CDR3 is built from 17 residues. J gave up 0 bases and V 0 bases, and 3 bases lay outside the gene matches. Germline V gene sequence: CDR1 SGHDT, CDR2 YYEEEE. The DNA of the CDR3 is TGTGCCAGCAGCTTGGGGGGACTAGCGGGGACCTCCTACGAGCAGTACTTC. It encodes CASSLGGLAGTSYEQYF.

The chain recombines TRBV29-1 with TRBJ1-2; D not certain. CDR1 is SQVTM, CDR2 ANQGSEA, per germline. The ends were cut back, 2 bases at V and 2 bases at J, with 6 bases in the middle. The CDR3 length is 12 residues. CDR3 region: CSVEWVNYGYTF. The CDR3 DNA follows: TGCAGCGTTGAATGGGTGAACTATGGCTACACCTTC.

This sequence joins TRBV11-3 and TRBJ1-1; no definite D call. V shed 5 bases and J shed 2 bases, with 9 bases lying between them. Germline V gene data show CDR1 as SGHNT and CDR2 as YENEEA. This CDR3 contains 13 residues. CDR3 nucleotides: TGTGCCAGCAGCCCCGGGTCCAACACTGAAGCTTTCTTT. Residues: CASSPGSNTEAFF.

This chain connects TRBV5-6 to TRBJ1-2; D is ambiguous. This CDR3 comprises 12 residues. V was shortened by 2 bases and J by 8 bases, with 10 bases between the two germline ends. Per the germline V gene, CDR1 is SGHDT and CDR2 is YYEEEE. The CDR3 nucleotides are TGTGCCAGCAGCTTTGGTAGGGTCGGCTACACCTTC. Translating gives CASSFGRVGYTF. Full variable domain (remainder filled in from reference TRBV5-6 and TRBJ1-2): DAGVTQSPTHLIKTRGQQVTLRCSPKSGHDTVSWYQQALGQGPQFIFQYYEEEERQRGNFPDRFSGHQFPNYSSELNVNALLLGDSALYLCASSFGRVGYTFGSGTRLTVV.

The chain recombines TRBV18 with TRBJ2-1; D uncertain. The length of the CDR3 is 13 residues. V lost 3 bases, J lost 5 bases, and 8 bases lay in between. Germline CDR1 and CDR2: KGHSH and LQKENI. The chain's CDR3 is CASSPGTHNEQFF. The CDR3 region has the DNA TGTGCCAGCTCACCGGGAACCCACAATGAGCAGTTCTTC. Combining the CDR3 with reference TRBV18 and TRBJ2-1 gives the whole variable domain NAGVMQNPRHLVRRRGQEARLRCSPMKGHSHVYWYRQLPEEGLKFMVYLQKENIIDESGMPKERFSAEFPKEGPSILRIQQVVRGDSAAYFCASSPGTHNEQFFGPGTRLTVL.

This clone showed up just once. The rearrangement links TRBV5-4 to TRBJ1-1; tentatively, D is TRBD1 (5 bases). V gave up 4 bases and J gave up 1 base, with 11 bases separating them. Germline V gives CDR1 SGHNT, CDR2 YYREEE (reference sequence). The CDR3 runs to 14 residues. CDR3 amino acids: CASSLPGQNTEAFF. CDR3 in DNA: TGTGCCAGCAGCCTGCCCGGACAGAACACTGAAGCTTTCTTT.

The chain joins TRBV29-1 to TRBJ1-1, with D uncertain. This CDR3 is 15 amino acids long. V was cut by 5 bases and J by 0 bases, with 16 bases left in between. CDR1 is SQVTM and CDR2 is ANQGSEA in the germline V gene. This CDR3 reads CSVHPAGRMNTEAFF. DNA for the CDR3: TGCAGCGTTCATCCGGCCGGCAGGATGAACACTGAAGCTTTCTTT.

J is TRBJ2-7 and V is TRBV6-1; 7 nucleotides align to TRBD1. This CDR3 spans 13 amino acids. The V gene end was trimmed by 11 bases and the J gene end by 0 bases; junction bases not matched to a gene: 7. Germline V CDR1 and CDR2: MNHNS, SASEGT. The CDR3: CALTRTGSYEQYF. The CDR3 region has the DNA TGTGCCTTGACTCGGACAGGCTCCTACGAGCAGTACTTC.

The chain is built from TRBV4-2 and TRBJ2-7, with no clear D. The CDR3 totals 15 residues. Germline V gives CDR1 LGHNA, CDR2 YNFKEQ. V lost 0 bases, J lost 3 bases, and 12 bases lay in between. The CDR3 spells CASSQEFNFDYEQYF. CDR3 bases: TGTGCCAGCAGCCAAGAATTTAACTTTGACTACGAGCAGTACTTC.

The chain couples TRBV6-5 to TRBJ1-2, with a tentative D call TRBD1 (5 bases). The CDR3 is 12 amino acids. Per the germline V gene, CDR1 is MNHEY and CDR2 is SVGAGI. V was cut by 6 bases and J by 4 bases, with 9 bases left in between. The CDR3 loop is CASSTGIYGYTF. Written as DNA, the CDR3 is TGTGCCAGCAGCACAGGTATCTATGGCTACACCTTC.

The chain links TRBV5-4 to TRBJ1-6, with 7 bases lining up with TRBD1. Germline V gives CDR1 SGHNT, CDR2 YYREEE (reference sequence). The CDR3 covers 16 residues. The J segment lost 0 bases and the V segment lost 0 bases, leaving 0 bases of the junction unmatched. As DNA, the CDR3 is TGTGCCAGCAGCTTGGCAGGGGGCTCCTATAATTCACCCCTCCACTTT. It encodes CASSLAGGSYNSPLHF.

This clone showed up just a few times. The CDR3 DNA sequence: TGTGCCAGCAGCCCAAGGGGAAATAATTCACCCCTCCACTTT. It codes for CASSPRGNNSPLHF. The J gene is TRBJ1-6, the V gene TRBV6-5, with TRBD1 as a possible D gene (5 bases). V was cut by 6 bases and J by 5 bases, with 11 bases left in between. Germline CDR1 MNHEY, CDR2 SVGAGI. CDR3 length equals 14 residues.

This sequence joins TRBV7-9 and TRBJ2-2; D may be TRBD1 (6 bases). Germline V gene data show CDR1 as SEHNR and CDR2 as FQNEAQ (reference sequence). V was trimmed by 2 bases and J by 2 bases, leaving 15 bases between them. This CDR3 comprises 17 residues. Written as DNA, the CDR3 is TGTGCCAGCAGCTTAAGGTCAGACAGGCTAAACACCGGGGAGCTGTTTTTT. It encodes CASSLRSDRLNTGELFF.

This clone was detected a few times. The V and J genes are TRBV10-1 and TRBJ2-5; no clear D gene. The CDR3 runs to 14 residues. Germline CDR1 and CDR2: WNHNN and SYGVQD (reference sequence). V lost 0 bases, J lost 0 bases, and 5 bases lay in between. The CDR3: CASSESRDQETQYF. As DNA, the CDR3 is TGCGCCAGCAGTGAGTCGCGCGACCAAGAGACCCAGTACTTC.

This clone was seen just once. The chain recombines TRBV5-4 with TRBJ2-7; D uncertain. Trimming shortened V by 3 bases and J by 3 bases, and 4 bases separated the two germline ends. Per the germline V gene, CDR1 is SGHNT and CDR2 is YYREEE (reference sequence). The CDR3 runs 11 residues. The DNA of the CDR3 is TGTGCCAGCAGCTACGGCTACGAGCAGTACTTC. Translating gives CASSYGYEQYF.

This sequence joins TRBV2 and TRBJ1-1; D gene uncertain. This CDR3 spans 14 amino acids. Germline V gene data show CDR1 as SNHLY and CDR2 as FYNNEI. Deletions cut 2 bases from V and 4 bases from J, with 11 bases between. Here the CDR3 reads CASSERGGGTEAFF. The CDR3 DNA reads TGTGCCAGCAGTGAACGGGGAGGAGGCACTGAAGCTTTCTTT.

The CDR3, as DNA: TGCGCCAGCAGCCTGGGGGGGACCGGGGAGCTGTTTTTT. Translating it yields CASSLGGTGELFF. The chain employs TRBV5-1 and TRBJ2-2, with 7 bases matching TRBD2. The CDR3 runs 13 residues. J lost 5 bases, V lost 4 bases, and 2 bases had no gene match. The V gene's germline CDR1 is SGHRS and CDR2 YFSETQ.